One sample yielded the 7 T cell receptor beta chains listed below, sequenced in a study of blood T cell repertoires in COVID-19. The repertoire was sequenced with immunoSEQ multiplex PCR; TCRdb's copy has only in-frame clones and lacks some. The data show around 88,000 clones, about 85% seen once. Sequencing input: peripheral blood. The receptors come from a woman of 80 years or more with acute or convalescent COVID-19.

The chain carries TRBV28 and TRBJ1-1, with 7 bases aligning to TRBD1. Trimming took 7 bases from V and 6 from J; bases not matched to a gene: 14. CDR1 and CDR2 from the germline V gene are MDHEN and SYDVKM. The CDR3 spans 15 residues. CDR3 amino acids: CASTFSRGRFSEAFF. The CDR3 DNA follows: TGTGCCAGCACCTTTTCAAGGGGGCGCTTTTCTGAAGCTTTCTTT.

The chain has TRBV3-1 (or the pseudogene TRBV3-2) and TRBJ1-3; no clear D. Germline CDR1 is LGHDT and CDR2 is YNNKEL (reference sequence). The CDR3 is 15 amino acids. Trimming took 4 bases from V and 2 from J, leaving 12 bases between them. The CDR3 DNA sequence: TGTGCCAGCAGCCGCGGTCGGGTGGCTGGAAACACCATATATTTT. It codes for CASSRGRVAGNTIYF.

The rearrangement uses TRBV19 and TRBJ1-6; no definite D call. The CDR3 spans 15 residues. Trimming took off 6 bases at V and 4 bases at J, with 13 bases between the two ends. Germline V gene data show CDR1 as LNHDA and CDR2 as SQIVND (reference sequence). The CDR3 DNA reads TGTGCCAGTAGACCGGTTCATACTTATAATTCACCCCTCCACTTT. Protein: CASRPVHTYNSPLHF.

The CDR3 loop reads CASSFGQGRNTIYF. The DNA for the CDR3 is TGTGCCAGCAGCTTCGGACAGGGGAGAAACACCATATATTTT. V gene TRBV5-5 combines with J gene TRBJ1-3, with 9 bases that match TRBD1. The CDR3 consists of 14 residues. The ends lost 2 bases at V and 5 bases at J; junction bases unmatched: 2. From germline, CDR1 is SGHKS and CDR2 YYEKEE (reference sequence).

The chain has TRBV11-2 and TRBJ1-5, with D possibly TRBD1 on 5 matching bases. The CDR3 is 16 residues long. Germline CDR1 reads SGHAT; CDR2 reads FQNNGV. Trimming removed 1 base from V and 2 bases from J, with 12 bases in between. The CDR3 sequence is CASSLVGGAGNQPQHF. CDR3 coding DNA: TGTGCCAGCAGCTTAGTGGGGGGAGCGGGCAATCAGCCCCAGCATTTT.

The V and J genes are TRBV6-6 and TRBJ2-5; D is perhaps TRBD2 (6 bases). The ends were cut back, 3 bases at V and 1 base at J, with 12 bases in the middle. CDR1 and CDR2 from the germline V gene are MNHNY and SVGAGI (reference sequence). The CDR3 has 15 amino acids. The CDR3 DNA reads as TGTGCCAGCAGTTATCAGCGGGCCCGCCAAGAGACCCAGTACTTC. This encodes CASSYQRARQETQYF.

This clone was picked up a small number of times. The chain couples TRBV19 to TRBJ1-5; 7 bases agree with TRBD1. Germline V lookup: CDR1 LNHDA, CDR2 SQIVND (reference sequence). The CDR3 runs to 14 residues. After removal of 6 bases from V and 4 bases from J, the junction contained 6 bases not matched to a gene. CDR3 in amino acids: CASSTVDRNQPQHF. CDR3 DNA: TGTGCCAGTAGCACGGTGGACAGGAATCAGCCCCAGCATTTT.